The rows below give T cell receptor beta chains drawn from one sample of a study of T cell changes during pregnancy in multiple sclerosis. The data were produced by immunoSEQ multiplex PCR, yet TCRdb's version contains in-frame clones alone and is incomplete. The table has fewer than 85,000 clones, more than 90% seen once. Sequenced here: peripheral blood, sampled in the second trimester of pregnancy. The receptor source for this set is a female donor with multiple sclerosis, enrolled in a pregnancy study. Both conserved end residues are part of each CDR3. The D gene is left open where the match is weak. Some rows mark clone size as missing; the rest say once, few, many or name a class of expanded clone.

clone size,D gene,V gene,J gene,CDR3 DNA,CDR3 protein
NA,TRBD2,TRBV19,TRBJ2-3,TGTGCCAGTAGTGGGTCGGGGGGAACAGATACGCAGTATTTT,CASSGSGGTDTQYF
NA,TRBD1,TRBV7-9,TRBJ1-2,TGTGCCAGCAGCCGGAAACAGGGGGCAGGAGGCTACACCTTC,CASSRKQGAGGYTF
few,NA,TRBV7-6,TRBJ2-2,TGTGCCAGCAGCATTAGCGAGACGAACACCGGGGAGCTGTTTTTT,CASSISETNTGELFF
once,NA,TRBV7-2,TRBJ1-1,TGTGCCAGCAGCTTAAGGTCGGGATCGAACACTGAAGCTTTCTTT,CASSLRSGSNTEAFF
NA,TRBD2,TRBV28,TRBJ2-5,TGTGCCAGCAGCACTAGCGGGCGGATAGAGACCCAGTACTTC,CASSTSGRIETQYF
NA,NA,TRBV9,TRBJ1-1,TGTGCCAGCAGCGTAGATTGGGGAGGGGGCACTGAAGCTTTCTTT,CASSVDWGGGTEAFF
NA,TRBD1,TRBV7-9,TRBJ2-5,TGTGCCAGCAGTTCCCGGGACAGAAAAGAGACCCAGTACTTC,CASSSRDRKETQYF
NA,NA,TRBV28,TRBJ1-4,TGTGCCAGCAGTTTCCGCCGGGAAAAACTGTTTTTT,CASSFRREKLFF
NA,NA,TRBV2,TRBJ1-4,TGTGCCAGCAGACCGGACAGAACTAATGAAAAACTGTTTTTT,CASRPDRTNEKLFF
NA,TRBD1,TRBV7-2,TRBJ2-4,TGTGCCAGCAGCCCGCGACAGGGGGCGACCAAAAACATTCAGTACTTC,CASSPRQGATKNIQYF
NA,TRBD1,TRBV5-1,TRBJ1-2,TGCGCCAGCAGCAACCGCCGGGACAGGGGTACAGTCTATGGCTACACCTTC,CASSNRRDRGTVYGYTF
NA,NA,TRBV27,TRBJ2-3,TGTGCCAGCAGTTTACTAGGCGCAGATACGCAGTATTTT,CASSLLGADTQYF
NA,NA,TRBV5-6,TRBJ1-1,TGTGCCAGCCCATCTGGTTTGTCGGTGGAGGAACACATGAACACTGAAGCTTTCTTT,CASPSGLSVEEHMNTEAFF
NA,NA,TRBV27,TRBJ2-5,TGTGCCAGCAGGGGCGGGACCGCTTATGGGACCCAGTACTTC,CASRGGTAYGTQYF
NA,NA,TRBV11-3,TRBJ2-1,TGTGCCAACGGGAGTTTGTCCTACAATGAGCAGTTCTTC,CANGSLSYNEQFF
NA,TRBD1,TRBV28,TRBJ2-7,TGTGCCAGCAGTTGGGACAGGAAAGCGGCGGGGGAGCAGTACTTC,CASSWDRKAAGEQYF
NA,TRBD2,TRBV30,TRBJ2-2,TGTGCCTGGAGTAAGCAGCGGGGGGGATTGAACACCGGGGAGCTGTTTTTT,CAWSKQRGGLNTGELFF
NA,NA,TRBV5-8,TRBJ2-1,TGTGCCAGCAGCTTTGAGTGGAGCTCCTACAATGAGCAGTTCTTC,CASSFEWSSYNEQFF
NA,NA,TRBV7-9,TRBJ1-5,TGTGCCAGCAGCCCGGCTCCCTCGGGGGTAGGCAATCAGCCCCAGCATTTT,CASSPAPSGVGNQPQHF
NA,NA,TRBV7-3,TRBJ2-2,TGTGCCAGCAGCTCCCCGTCGACCGGGGAGCTGTTTTTT,CASSSPSTGELFF
few,NA,TRBV18,TRBJ1-2,TGTGCCAGCTCACCTACAGGAGCCAACTATGGCTACACCTTC,CASSPTGANYGYTF
NA,NA,TRBV4-3,TRBJ1-2,TGCGCCAGCAGCCAAGAACCAACAGGCTCCGGGAGGGCCCCAAATGGCTACACCTTC,CASSQEPTGSGRAPNGYTF
NA,TRBD2,TRBV6-4,TRBJ2-1,TGTGCCAGCAGTGACGGGGAGCGGGGGCAGCAGTTCTTC,CASSDGERGQQFF
NA,NA,TRBV5-1,TRBJ1-2,TGCGCCAGCAGCTCGGAGGGTGGTGGCTACACCTTC,CASSSEGGGYTF
NA,NA,TRBV19,TRBJ1-5,TGTGCCTCCAACCGAGGGACTAAGCTACAGCCCCAGCATTTT,CASNRGTKLQPQHF
once,TRBD2,TRBV6-5,TRBJ2-7,TGTGCCAGCAGTTCCGCCGGGGCGGGAGGCTACGAGCAGTACTTC,CASSSAGAGGYEQYF
NA,NA,TRBV21-1,TRBJ2-7,TGTGCCAGCAGCGGCGGACAGGACCGCTACGAGCAGTACTTC,CASSGGQDRYEQYF
NA,NA,TRBV15,TRBJ2-5,TGTGCCACCAAAAATCGGGAACTAGGAGAGACCCAGTACTTC,CATKNRELGETQYF
NA,NA,TRBV4-2,TRBJ2-1,TGTGCCAGCAGCCCTCAGGGGAATGAGCAGTTCTTC,CASSPQGNEQFF
NA,NA,TRBV6-6,TRBJ1-5,TGTGCCGGCAGCAGCAGGGACAATCAGCCCCAGCATTTT,CAGSSRDNQPQHF
NA,NA,TRBV4-1,TRBJ2-3,TGCGCCAGCAGCCAAGTCGTTGCACGGTCCACAGATACGCAGTATTTT,CASSQVVARSTDTQYF
NA,NA,TRBV4-2,TRBJ1-2,TGTGCCAGCAGCCAAAGGTCAGGGTATGGCTACACCTTC,CASSQRSGYGYTF
NA,TRBD2,TRBV5-1,TRBJ2-3,TGCGCCAGCAAAAGCCGTAGCGGGAACACAGATACGCAGTATTTT,CASKSRSGNTDTQYF
NA,NA,TRBV14,TRBJ2-5,TGTGCCAGCAGCCAAGACATCAACCAAGAGACCCAGTACTTC,CASSQDINQETQYF
NA,NA,TRBV6-1,TRBJ1-1,TGTGCCAGCAGACAAACCCCCCTGAACACTGAAGCTTTCTTT,CASRQTPLNTEAFF
NA,TRBD2,TRBV2,TRBJ2-2,TGTGCCAGCAGTGAAGGCTTAGCGGGAGGGCCCTCCGGGGAGCTGTTTTTT,CASSEGLAGGPSGELFF
once,NA,TRBV9,TRBJ2-1,TGTGCCAGCAGCGTACTCAGCGTCAGCTCCTACAATGAGCAGTTCTTC,CASSVLSVSSYNEQFF
NA,TRBD1,TRBV28,TRBJ2-5,TGTGCCAGCAGTCCCAGGGGGATTCAAGAGACCCAGTACTTC,CASSPRGIQETQYF
NA,TRBD2,TRBV19,TRBJ2-1,TGTGCCAGTAGTATAAGGCTAGGGACTAGCGGGGGAAATGAGCAGTTCTTC,CASSIRLGTSGGNEQFF
NA,TRBD2,TRBV28,TRBJ2-4,TGTGCCAGCAGTTCTTTAGCGGGAGAGGCCAAAAACATTCAGTACTTC,CASSSLAGEAKNIQYF
NA,NA,TRBV27,TRBJ2-2,TGTGCCAGCAGTAGAGCCGGGACAACTATTTACACCGGGGAGCTGTTTTTT,CASSRAGTTIYTGELFF
NA,NA,TRBV27,TRBJ1-5,TGTGCCAGCAGTTTCTCGGGGCAGCCCCAGCATTTT,CASSFSGQPQHF
NA,NA,TRBV7-8,TRBJ1-1,TGTGCCAGCAGCCGCAAGGTGGGGAGCACTGAAGCTTTCTTT,CASSRKVGSTEAFF